This TCR beta chain was recovered during a study of blood T cell repertoires in COVID-19. Study as a whole: Specimens from acute and convalescent COVID-19 originated in the United States, Italy and Spain. The analysed material was cDNA or gDNA that came from T cells, B-cell-depleted T cells, or PBMCs.

This CDR3 is built from 15 residues. V dropped 0 bases and J dropped 6 bases, with 14 bases sitting between them. The germline CDR1 and CDR2 sequences are MNHEY and SMNVEV (reference sequence). This clone has only one observation. Followed over time, Seattle patients had been enrolled while infection was active. Methods used by the authors: Estimates of nucleated cell counts were drawn from the amplification of reference gene primers. The table came from immunoSEQ multiplex PCR; TCRdb's copy has only in-frame clones and leaves some out. V and J calls and clone size follow that table, whereas D and trimming were derived from the DNA. Of some 140,000 clones detected, about 76% appear once; the ten largest clones hold 5%.

Sample: peripheral blood. The chain is built from TRBV27 and TRBJ1-2; perhaps TRBD1 as D (6 bases). The source is a woman aged 70-85 years with COVID-19, enrolled during active disease. CDR3 nucleotides: TGTGCCAGCAGTTTATCCACTCGGGGGGGCGATGGCTACACCTTC. Translation gives CASSLSTRGGDGYTF.